One and the same sample provided the 4 T cell receptor beta chains below, sequenced in a study of T cell changes during pregnancy in multiple sclerosis. Produced via immunoSEQ multiplex PCR; TCRdb's table is partial and in-frame only. The repertoire holds about 38,000 clones, with about 90% as singletons. The source was CD8+ T cells from peripheral blood mononuclear cells, collected after pregnancy. These receptors originate from a female donor with multiple sclerosis, enrolled in a pregnancy study.

The chain carries TRBV5-3 and TRBJ2-7; D possibly corresponds to TRBD1 (6 bases). TRBV5-3 is reported as an ORF; its role is uncertain. This CDR3 is built from 12 residues. Trimming removed 5 bases from V and 4 bases from J, with 10 bases in between. The CDR3 nucleotides read TGTGCCAGAAGGTACAGGGTTTACGAGCAGTACTTC. This encodes CARRYRVYEQYF.

V gene TRBV6-5 combines with J gene TRBJ1-1; D is unclear. CDR3 length equals 14 residues. Germline-derived CDR1 and CDR2 are MNHEY and SVGAGI. Trimming pared 0 bases from V and 8 bases from J, leaving 13 bases between. The CDR3 sequence is CASSYSRVYGEAFF. The CDR3 region has the DNA TGTGCCAGCAGTTACTCGAGGGTTTACGGAGAAGCTTTCTTT.

This rearrangement joins TRBV19 to TRBJ2-7; D may be TRBD2 (6 bases). In germline, CDR1 is LNHDA, CDR2 SQIVND (reference sequence). The CDR3 runs to 14 residues. Trimming took 7 bases from V and 0 from J, leaving 13 bases between them. This chain's CDR3 is CASTPGTGSYEQYF. DNA of the CDR3: TGTGCCAGTACCCCAGGGACTGGCTCCTACGAGCAGTACTTC.

V usage is TRBV7-8 and J usage is TRBJ2-7; the match to TRBD2 covers 7 bases. The CDR3 loop spans 14 amino acids. Germline CDR1 SGHVS, CDR2 FQNEAQ. With V trimmed by 4 bases and J by 2 bases, 5 bases remained unmatched. As DNA, the CDR3 is TGTGCCAGCAGCTCCAGCGGGGTCGCCTACGAGCAGTACTTC. Translation: CASSSSGVAYEQYF.